A single sample gave rise to the 17 T cell receptor beta chains below, sequenced in a study of blood T cell repertoires in COVID-19 (dated by TCRdb to 2020 to 2022). Library prep was done by the immunoSEQ multiplex PCR assay. In its TCRdb copy, this immuneACCESS table keeps in-frame sequences only and misses some clones. Where compared with another copy, unresolved V genes explain less than half of these, and the others have no known cause. The sample data list some 130,000 clones, and over 75% of these were observed just once. Under 13% of the sample comes from the top ten. Source material: peripheral blood. These receptors were obtained from a man at least 80 years old with acute or convalescent COVID-19.

This clone was counted a few times. The gene calls are TRBV18 and TRBJ1-2; 9 bases are shared with TRBD1. With V trimmed by 5 bases and J by 11 bases, 3 bases remained unmatched. The CDR3 is 11 residues long. In germline, CDR1 is KGHSH, CDR2 LQKENI. The CDR3 here is CASSGQGFYTF. DNA for the CDR3: TGTGCCAGCTCAGGACAGGGGTTTTACACCTTC.

The count of this clone is one. The chain joins TRBV6-6 to TRBJ2-3; weak D call: TRBD1 (6 bases). The germline V and J ends were trimmed by 5 bases and 0 bases, with 12 bases remaining between them. The CDR3 is 15 residues long. The germline V gene encodes CDR1 MNHNY and CDR2 SVGAGI (reference sequence). The CDR3 loop is CASSGGHLSTDTQYF. DNA for the CDR3: TGTGCCAGCAGTGGGGGACACCTCAGCACAGATACGCAGTATTTT.

V usage is TRBV2 and J usage is TRBJ2-1; D might be TRBD1 (6 bases). From germline, CDR1 is SNHLY and CDR2 FYNNEI. The CDR3 spans 13 residues. The V end lost 6 bases, the J end lost 3 bases, and 9 bases lay between the germline ends. As DNA, the CDR3 is TGTGCCAGCAGGGACAGAGTCTACAATGAGCAGTTCTTC. Translating it yields CASRDRVYNEQFF.

The chain couples TRBV7-9 to TRBJ1-6; TRBD1 matches 7 bases. Germline trimming cut 3 bases from V and 9 bases from J; bases unmatched to any gene: 5. CDR1 is SEHNR and CDR2 is FQNEAQ in the germline V gene (reference sequence). The CDR3 has 14 residues. CDR3 residues: CASSFQGVGSPLHF. In DNA form, the CDR3 reads TGTGCCAGCAGCTTTCAGGGGGTGGGTTCACCCCTCCACTTT. Based on the CDR3 plus reference TRBV7-9 and TRBJ1-6, the full variable domain is DTGVSQNPRHKITKRGQNVTFRCDPISEHNRLYWYRQTLGQGPEFLTYFQNEAQLEKSRLLSDRFSAERPKGSFSTLEIQRTEQGDSAMYLCASSFQGVGSPLHFGNGTRLTVT.

V and J are TRBV9 and TRBJ1-5, with a weak D call TRBD1 (6 bases). The V end was cut by 5 bases, the J end by 0 bases, with 9 bases between. The CDR3 is 14 amino acids. Germline V lookup: CDR1 SGDLS, CDR2 YYNGEE. The CDR3 loop is CASSAGVSNQPQHF. The CDR3 region has the DNA TGTGCCAGCAGTGCAGGGGTTAGCAATCAGCCCCAGCATTTT.

The gene calls are TRBV2 and TRBJ2-1, with 13 positions matching TRBD2. The CDR3 sequence is 15 residues long. V lost 6 bases to trimming and J lost 7 bases; unmatched junction nucleotides: 6. Looked up from germline, CDR1 is SNHLY and CDR2 is FYNNEI. CDR3 bases: TGTGCCAGCAGCGGCACTAGCGGGGGGGAGAATGAGCAGTTCTTC. Amino acid sequence: CASSGTSGGENEQFF.

In this sample, this clone turned up once. The chain couples TRBV5-6 to TRBJ1-1, with D perhaps matching TRBD1 (5 bases). Germline assignment: CDR1 SGHDT and CDR2 YYEEEE. The CDR3 is made up of 14 amino acids. Trimming took off 5 bases at V and 1 base at J, with 12 bases between the two ends. The CDR3 bases are TGTGCCAGCAGTCGGGACTCCCGGAACACTGAAGCTTTCTTT. Protein sequence: CASSRDSRNTEAFF.

The gene calls are TRBV18 and TRBJ1-5; the D is unclear. CDR1 and CDR2 from the germline V gene are KGHSH and LQKENI. The CDR3 contains 13 residues. Trimming removed 5 bases at V and 5 bases at J, with 10 bases between. The CDR3 nucleotides read TGTGCCAGCTCAGACTCCCGAGATCAGCCCCAGCATTTT. As protein: CASSDSRDQPQHF.

The chain combines TRBV9 with TRBJ2-1, with 14 positions matching TRBD2. The CDR3 has 17 residues. The germline V gene has CDR1 SGDLS and CDR2 YYNGEE. V shed 1 base and J 7 bases; nucleotides not matched to a gene: 7. CDR3 sequence (DNA): TGTGCCAGCAGCGTACGACCCGGGACTAGCGGGAGTAATGAGCAGTTCTTC. It specifies CASSVRPGTSGSNEQFF.

V gene TRBV12-3 or TRBV12-4 combines with J gene TRBJ2-1; perhaps TRBD2 as D (7 bases). The CDR3 consists of 13 residues. V lost 6 bases, J lost 9 bases, and 15 bases lay in between. The CDR3 bases are TGTGCCAGCAGAGGAGGGGGGGCTAGTGAGCAGTTCTTC. Its protein is CASRGGGASEQFF.

The chain is built from TRBV5-1 and TRBJ1-6; 10 positions agree with TRBD1. This CDR3 is built from 15 residues. Germline V gene sequence: CDR1 SGHRS, CDR2 YFSETQ. Trimming cost V 6 bases and J 8 bases; bases outside gene matches: 8. The CDR3 sequence: CASTQRGQGYSPLHF. CDR3 nucleotide sequence: TGCGCCAGCACCCAGAGGGGACAGGGGTATTCACCCCTCCACTTT.

The chain recombines TRBV30 with TRBJ1-5; a possible D gene is TRBD1 (5 bases). CDR3 length: 14 amino acids. Germline CDR1 and CDR2: GTSNPN and SVGIG (reference sequence). The germline V and J ends were trimmed by 3 bases and 7 bases, with 16 bases remaining between them. The DNA for the CDR3 is TGTGCCTGGAGCCACGGGGGGGGAGACCAGCCCCAGCATTTT. Amino acids: CAWSHGGGDQPQHF.

This chain uses TRBV5-1 with TRBJ2-5; TRBD1 aligns across 11 bases. There are 16 residues in the CDR3. The germline V gene has CDR1 SGHRS and CDR2 YFSETQ. Germline trimming cut 4 bases from V and 4 bases from J; bases unmatched to any gene: 9. The CDR3 nucleotides are TGCGCCAGCAGCGGCGGCCGGGACAGGGGGATAGAGACCCAGTACTTC. Its translation is CASSGGRDRGIETQYF.

The rearrangement links TRBV28 to TRBJ2-7; 9 nucleotides agree with TRBD1. CDR3 size: 15 residues. The germline V gene encodes CDR1 MDHEN and CDR2 SYDVKM. V dropped 5 bases and J dropped 0; count of bases not matched to a gene: 5. This chain's CDR3 is CASSVGTGSSYEQYF. The CDR3 DNA reads as TGTGCCAGCAGTGTAGGGACAGGGAGCTCCTACGAGCAGTACTTC.

The V call is TRBV5-1, the J call TRBJ2-2, with 7 bases aligning to TRBD2. The V segment lost 4 bases and the J segment 6 bases; nucleotides outside the gene matches: 9. The CDR3 extends over 15 amino acids. The germline gives CDR1 SGHRS, CDR2 YFSETQ. The CDR3 coding sequence is TGCGCCAGCAGCCCGGGGGGTTTCGTGGCCGGGGAGCTGTTTTTT. It specifies CASSPGGFVAGELFF.

This clone turned up a few times. The chain links TRBV2 to TRBJ2-7, with TRBD2 matching 9 bases. V trimming: 6 bases; J trimming: 0 bases; junction bases outside the gene matches: 18. The germline gives CDR1 SNHLY, CDR2 FYNNEI. This CDR3 has 19 amino acids. This CDR3 is CASSGGPGLALHRSYEQYF. The CDR3 coding sequence is TGTGCCAGCAGCGGAGGACCGGGACTAGCCCTTCACCGCTCCTACGAGCAGTACTTC. The entire variable domain, with the rest obtained from reference TRBV2 and TRBJ2-7, is as follows: EPEVTQTPSHQVTQMGQEVILRCVPISNHLYFYWYRQILGQKVEFLVSFYNNEISEKSEIFDDQFSVERPDGSNFTLKIRSTKLEDSAMYFCASSGGPGLALHRSYEQYFGPGTRLTVT.

V usage is TRBV5-1 and J usage is TRBJ2-5, with 7 bases identical to TRBD2. Unmatched junction bases numbered 4, after V lost 4 bases and J lost 4 bases. From germline, CDR1 is SGHRS and CDR2 YFSETQ. This CDR3 contains 13 residues. The CDR3 region has the DNA TGCGCCAGCAGCGTGCTAGCGGTAGAGACCCAGTACTTC. Its translation: CASSVLAVETQYF.